This passage covers 3 T cell receptor beta chains from one sample sequenced in a study of kidney transplant recipient with SARS-CoV-2 infection. TCRdb re-analysed the reads in MiXCR, keeping a single row per CDR3 protein. The sample yields roughly 230,000 distinct CDR3 sequences, under 30% seen once. The material sequenced was a blood sample, taken at baseline and between days 110 and 120 from a kidney transplant recipient. Source of these receptors: a male patient aged 30 to 40 who had COVID-19 and was a kidney transplant recipient. Some T cells could come from the graft donor.

The table lists this clonotype with many counts. The rearrangement links TRBV24-1 to TRBJ2-7, with TRBD2 identical over 8 bases. The germline V gene has CDR1 KGHDR and CDR2 SFDVKD. CDR3 size: 14 residues. The V and J ends lost 4 bases and 7 bases, in that order; junction bases with no gene match: 8. The DNA of the CDR3 is TGTGCCACCAGTGAAGCCGGGACTAGGGTTGAGCAGTACTTC. Its translation is CATSEAGTRVEQYF.

A remark on this clonotype: This may be a read error, as it is one base from a much larger clone. The rearrangement joins TRBV6-2 or TRBV6-3 to TRBJ1-1; D call uncertain. CDR1 is MNHEY and CDR2 is SVGEGT in the germline V gene. The CDR3 consists of 16 residues. Trimming removed 5 bases from V and 3 bases from J, with 19 bases in between. The CDR3 region is CASSEFKAGGYTEAFF. In nucleotides, the CDR3 is TGTGCCAGCAGTGAGTTCAAGGCTGGCGGGTACACTGAAGCTTTCTTT.

Worth noting for this clonotype: A much more abundant neighbour one base away suggests this may be a read error. The chain is built from TRBV28 and TRBJ1-2; possibly TRBD1 for D (5 bases). Germline CDR1 reads MDHEN; CDR2 reads SYDVKM. This CDR3 is built from 14 residues. V gave up 3 bases and J gave up 4 bases, with 12 bases separating them. In DNA, the CDR3 is TGTGCCAGCAGTTTGCCCGAGGGGTCCTATGGCTACACCTTC. As protein: CASSLPEGSYGYTF.